The 28 T cell receptor beta chains given below trace back to one sample, sequenced in a study of shared clonotypes between healthy human individuals. CD8 cells regarded as naive lacked CD45RO, were positively chosen for CCR7, and omitted terminally differentiated effector memory CD45RA+ cells. Profiling relied on immunoSEQ multiplex PCR, and the TCRdb table lists in-frame clones only, not all of them. Of about 820,000 clones listed, about 92% are singletons. Sequenced sample: naive CD8+ T cells sorted from blood. These receptors were obtained from a man aged 25 to 40 in good health.

The rearrangement joins TRBV27 to TRBJ2-3, with TRBD2 matching over 9 bases. Germline CDR1 is MNHEY and CDR2 is SMNVEV (reference sequence). Trimming took 4 bases from V and 0 from J; bases not matched to a gene: 5. The CDR3 runs to 16 residues. The CDR3 loop reads CASSSRLAESTDTQYF. CDR3 in DNA: TGTGCCAGCAGTTCCCGACTAGCGGAAAGCACAGATACGCAGTATTTT.

This rearrangement joins TRBV18 to TRBJ2-5, with 9 nucleotides matching TRBD2. The germline gives CDR1 KGHSH, CDR2 LQKENI. Trimming at V came to 2 bases and at J to 2 bases, leaving 12 bases not matched to a gene. The CDR3 covers 18 residues. This chain's CDR3 is CASSPVEPGLAVQETQYF. In DNA, the CDR3 is TGTGCCAGCTCACCAGTCGAGCCGGGACTAGCCGTTCAAGAGACCCAGTACTTC.

The rearrangement joins TRBV6-5 to TRBJ2-7, with 12 positions matching TRBD2. J gave up 2 bases and V 0 bases, and 2 bases lay outside the gene matches. CDR3 size: 16 residues. Germline V gene lookup returns CDR1 MNHEY and CDR2 SVGAGI. The CDR3 DNA is TGTGCCAGCAGTTACTCCCCTAGCGGGGGGGCCTACGAGCAGTACTTC. Its protein product is CASSYSPSGGAYEQYF.

The chain joins TRBV27 to TRBJ2-5; a possible D gene is TRBD2 (5 bases). In germline, CDR1 is MNHEY, CDR2 SMNVEV (reference sequence). This CDR3 is built from 14 residues. V gave up 1 base and J gave up 4 bases, with 10 bases separating them. In DNA form, the CDR3 reads TGTGCCAGCAGTTTATATGAGGGATTAGAGACCCAGTACTTC. Its protein is CASSLYEGLETQYF.

V usage is TRBV27 and J usage is TRBJ1-2; the match to TRBD1 covers 7 bases. Germline-derived CDR1 and CDR2 are MNHEY and SMNVEV (reference sequence). This CDR3 is 15 amino acids long. J gave up 4 bases and V 1 base, and 6 bases lay outside the gene matches. CDR3 protein: CASSLFGAGGYGYTF. Here the CDR3 DNA reads TGTGCCAGCAGTTTATTTGGGGCAGGGGGCTATGGCTACACCTTC.

This clone was seen only once. The J gene is TRBJ1-5, the V gene TRBV27; D not resolved. The CDR3 is 14 amino acids. Germline CDR1 MNHEY, CDR2 SMNVEV (reference sequence). V was trimmed by 3 bases and J by 2 bases, leaving 8 bases between them. The CDR3 protein is CASSFGVGNQPQHF. CDR3 coding DNA: TGTGCCAGCAGTTTTGGCGTGGGCAATCAGCCCCAGCATTTT.

CDR3 in DNA: TGTGCCAGCAGTGAAAACAGGGTCTACGAGCAGTACTTC. Translation: CASSENRVYEQYF. The gene calls are TRBV6-1 and TRBJ2-7, with D perhaps TRBD1 (6 bases). This CDR3 has 13 residues. Germline V lookup: CDR1 MNHNS, CDR2 SASEGT. The V and J ends lost 2 bases and 3 bases respectively, with 8 bases between them.

The rearrangement uses TRBV27 and TRBJ2-7; 8 bases line up with TRBD2. The CDR3 has 11 residues. The germline V gene has CDR1 MNHEY and CDR2 SMNVEV (reference sequence). Germline trimming cut 6 bases from V and 7 bases from J; bases unmatched to any gene: 2. CDR3 sequence reads: CASSGGGEQYF. The DNA for the CDR3 is TGTGCCAGCAGCGGGGGGGGAGAGCAGTACTTC.

In this sample, this clone turned up once. The chain joins TRBV13 to TRBJ2-1; 7 nucleotides agree with TRBD2. V dropped 5 bases and J dropped 5; count of bases not matched to a gene: 12. Germline V lookup: CDR1 PRHDT, CDR2 FYEKMQ (reference sequence). This CDR3 is 16 amino acids long. CDR3 bases: TGTGCCAGCAGCGCCCTCGGTGGGGGGGGACACAATGAGCAGTTCTTC. Translated, it gives CASSALGGGGHNEQFF.

The rearrangement joins TRBV29-1 to TRBJ1-2; D call uncertain. Per germline, CDR1 SQVTM and CDR2 ANQGSEA. The length of the CDR3 is 15 residues. V shed 5 bases and J shed 0 bases, with 16 bases lying between them. CDR3 protein: CSVLFREQTNYGYTF. In DNA, the CDR3 is TGCAGCGTTTTATTTAGGGAACAGACTAACTATGGCTACACCTTC.

This rearrangement joins TRBV7-9 to TRBJ1-1; D is undetermined. The CDR3 spans 13 residues. CDR1 and CDR2 from the germline V gene are SEHNR and FQNEAQ (reference sequence). V was pared by 10 bases and J by 0 bases, with 12 bases between. CDR3 in DNA: TGTGCCACCCGGTGGGCTCTGAACACTGAAGCTTTCTTT. Protein: CATRWALNTEAFF.

The chain has TRBV10-3 and TRBJ2-5; 8 bases map to TRBD1. Germline V gene data show CDR1 as ENHRY and CDR2 as SYGVKD. This CDR3 region has 15 residues. V trimming: 2 bases; J trimming: 4 bases; junction bases outside the gene matches: 6. This CDR3 reads CAISEGQGRRETQYF. CDR3 DNA: TGTGCCATCAGTGAGGGACAGGGAAGACGAGAGACCCAGTACTTC.

V usage is TRBV18 and J usage is TRBJ2-1, with TRBD1 matching 7 bases. Unmatched junction bases numbered 16, after V lost 6 bases and J lost 8 bases. Germline loops: CDR1 KGHSH, CDR2 LQKENI. There are 16 residues in the CDR3. CDR3 region: CASSGPAGGHFDEQFF. In DNA form, the CDR3 reads TGTGCCAGCTCGGGCCCCGCAGGGGGTCATTTCGATGAGCAGTTCTTC.

The V and J genes are TRBV2 and TRBJ1-1, with 7 bases fitting TRBD1. This CDR3 region has 16 residues. With 8 bases clipped from V and 3 bases from J, the junction kept 15 bases outside the gene matches. Per germline, CDR1 SNHLY and CDR2 FYNNEI. The CDR3 coding sequence is TGTGCCAGCGCAGAGACAGGGTGGCTTATGGACACTGAAGCTTTCTTT. Encoded protein: CASAETGWLMDTEAFF.

This sequence joins TRBV6-1 and TRBJ1-2; 11 bases are a match to TRBD1. CDR3 length equals 14 residues. Trimming removed 4 bases from V and 7 bases from J; junction bases left unmatched: 5. Germline CDR1 reads MNHNS; CDR2 reads SASEGT. The CDR3 DNA follows: TGTGCCAGCAGTGTCGGGACAGGGGGGGTTGGCTACACCTTC. This codes for CASSVGTGGVGYTF.

The V and J genes are TRBV5-1 and TRBJ1-3; tentative D call: TRBD1 (5 bases). CDR3 size: 17 residues. V was trimmed by 2 bases and J by 0 bases, leaving 15 bases between them. CDR1 is SGHRS, CDR2 YFSETQ, per germline. CDR3 DNA sequence: TGCGCCAGCAGCTTTAGTGGACAAAGCCCCTCTGGAAACACCATATATTTT. It translates to CASSFSGQSPSGNTIYF.

J is TRBJ1-5 and V is TRBV30; D is unresolved. V lost 3 bases to trimming and J lost 7 bases, with 10 bases between them. CDR3 length: 12 residues. Germline V gene sequence: CDR1 GTSNPN, CDR2 SVGIG (reference sequence). CDR3 protein: CAWRPFIQPQHF. CDR3 in DNA: TGTGCCTGGAGGCCCTTTATCCAGCCCCAGCATTTT. Looking up the rest from reference TRBV30 and TRBJ1-5 gives the full variable domain: SQTIHQWPATLVQPVGSPLSLECTVEGTSNPNLYWYRQAAGRGLQLLFYSVGIGQISSEVPQNLSASRPQDRQFILSSKKLLLSDSGFYLCAWRPFIQPQHFGDGTRLSIL.

This chain uses TRBV20-1 with TRBJ2-5; no clear D gene. Germline V CDR1 and CDR2: DFQATT, SNEGSKA (reference sequence). CDR3 length: 9 residues. The V end lost 5 bases, the J end lost 5 bases, and 3 bases lay between the germline ends. The DNA for the CDR3 is TGCAGTGCTTTGGAGACCCAGTACTTC. Amino acid sequence: CSALETQYF.

V usage is TRBV7-9 and J usage is TRBJ2-3; 8 bases agree with TRBD2. J gave up 5 bases and V 4 bases, and 11 bases lay outside the gene matches. Germline CDR1 is SEHNR and CDR2 is FQNEAQ (reference sequence). The length of the CDR3 is 16 residues. The CDR3 protein is CASSSSTSEKIDTQYF. As DNA, the CDR3 is TGTGCCAGCAGCTCCTCGACTAGCGAAAAAATAGATACGCAGTATTTT. The entire variable domain, with the rest obtained from reference TRBV7-9 and TRBJ2-3, is as follows: DTGVSQNPRHKITKRGQNVTFRCDPISEHNRLYWYRQTLGQGPEFLTYFQNEAQLEKSRLLSDRFSAERPKGSFSTLEIQRTEQGDSAMYLCASSSSTSEKIDTQYFGPGTRLTVL.

The chain carries TRBV27 and TRBJ2-6; maybe TRBD1 (6 bases). This CDR3 is 15 amino acids long. V was pared by 6 bases and J by 4 bases, with 13 bases between. In germline, CDR1 is MNHEY, CDR2 SMNVEV (reference sequence). CDR3 sequence reads: CASRQTGFGANVLTF. The CDR3 DNA reads as TGTGCCAGCAGACAAACAGGGTTCGGGGCCAACGTCCTGACTTTC.

V and J are TRBV28 and TRBJ2-4; 9 bases line up with TRBD1. The junction had 16 bases not matched to a gene; V was cut back by 10 bases and J by 0 bases. Germline V gene data show CDR1 as MDHEN and CDR2 as SYDVKM. The CDR3 contains 18 residues. As DNA, the CDR3 is TGTGCCACCCCGACAGGACAGGGGTCAACTCTAGCCAAAAACATTCAGTACTTC. Translating it yields CATPTGQGSTLAKNIQYF.

The chain couples TRBV6-1 to TRBJ1-5; TRBD1 is a possible D gene (5 bases). Looked up from germline, CDR1 is MNHNS and CDR2 is SASEGT. V was cut by 2 bases and J by 0 bases, with 14 bases left in between. The CDR3 loop spans 17 amino acids. DNA for the CDR3: TGTGCCAGCAGTGAATGGGGGGAATTGGGTAGCAATCAGCCCCAGCATTTT. As protein: CASSEWGELGSNQPQHF.

The chain recombines TRBV28 with TRBJ1-4; no clear D gene. This CDR3 spans 14 amino acids. The V gene lost 6 bases and the J gene lost 6 bases, with 14 bases spanning the gap. The germline V gene has CDR1 MDHEN and CDR2 SYDVKM. The CDR3 DNA reads as TGTGCCAGCAGCCCCCTCACGGGTTATGAAAAACTGTTTTTT. Protein sequence: CASSPLTGYEKLFF.

The V and J genes are TRBV10-3 and TRBJ2-1; D possibly corresponds to TRBD2 (6 bases). Between the trimmed V and J ends, which lost 11 bases and 7 bases, there was a span of 12 bases. The CDR3 covers 11 residues. Germline loops: CDR1 ENHRY, CDR2 SYGVKD. CDR3 sequence reads: CASGGQNEQFF. Written as DNA, the CDR3 is TGTGCCTCCGGGGGTCAAAATGAGCAGTTCTTC.

This clone was seen a few times. J is TRBJ2-2 and V is TRBV2; D remains ambiguous. Germline V CDR1 and CDR2: SNHLY, FYNNEI. This CDR3 is built from 13 residues. Trimming removed 3 bases at V and 6 bases at J, with 8 bases between. The CDR3 DNA reads as TGTGCCAGCAGTGATGTGGGATCCGGGGAGCTGTTTTTT. This gives the protein CASSDVGSGELFF.

This sequence joins TRBV28 and TRBJ2-7, with D tentatively TRBD2 (6 bases). This CDR3 is 14 amino acids long. The V gene lost 2 bases and the J gene lost 0 bases, with 8 bases spanning the gap. CDR1 is MDHEN and CDR2 is SYDVKM in the germline V gene. CDR3 region: CASSLIGGSYEQYF. CDR3 nucleotide sequence: TGTGCCAGCAGTTTAATCGGGGGCTCCTACGAGCAGTACTTC.

This chain joins TRBV27 and TRBJ1-1; 11 nucleotides match TRBD1. The CDR3 totals 16 residues. Germline loops: CDR1 MNHEY, CDR2 SMNVEV (reference sequence). With 6 bases clipped from V and 6 bases from J, the junction kept 12 bases outside the gene matches. CDR3 in DNA: TGTGCCAGCAGCCGAAGGACAGGGGGCGGTTTCGCTGAAGCTTTCTTT. Protein sequence: CASSRRTGGGFAEAFF.

The chain employs TRBV7-9 and TRBJ1-5; D is undetermined. The CDR3 spans 12 residues. Deletions cut 6 bases from V and 8 bases from J, with 11 bases between. Per the germline V gene, CDR1 is SEHNR and CDR2 is FQNEAQ (reference sequence). The CDR3 loop reads CASSQWEKPQHF. The CDR3 nucleotides read TGTGCCAGCAGTCAATGGGAAAAGCCCCAGCATTTT.